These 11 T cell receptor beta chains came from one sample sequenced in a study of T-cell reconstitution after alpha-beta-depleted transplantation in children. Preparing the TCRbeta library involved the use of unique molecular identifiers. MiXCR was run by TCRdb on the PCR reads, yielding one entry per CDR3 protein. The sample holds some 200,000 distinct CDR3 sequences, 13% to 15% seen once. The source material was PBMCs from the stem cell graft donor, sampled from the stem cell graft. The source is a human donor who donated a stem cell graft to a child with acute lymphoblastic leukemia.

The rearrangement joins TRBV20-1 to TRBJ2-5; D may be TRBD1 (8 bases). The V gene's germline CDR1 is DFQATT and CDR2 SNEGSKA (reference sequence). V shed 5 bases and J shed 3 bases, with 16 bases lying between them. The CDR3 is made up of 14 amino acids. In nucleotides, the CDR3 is TGCAGTGCTCGAGGACAGGGAGGGAAAGAGACCCAGTACTTC. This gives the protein CSARGQGGKETQYF.

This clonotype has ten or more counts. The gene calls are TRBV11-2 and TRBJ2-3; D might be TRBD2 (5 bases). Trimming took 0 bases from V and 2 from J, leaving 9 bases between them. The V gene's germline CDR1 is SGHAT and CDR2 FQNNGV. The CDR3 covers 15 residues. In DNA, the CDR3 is TGTGCCAGCAGCTTAGACGGACTTTACACAGATACGCAGTATTTT. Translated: CASSLDGLYTDTQYF.

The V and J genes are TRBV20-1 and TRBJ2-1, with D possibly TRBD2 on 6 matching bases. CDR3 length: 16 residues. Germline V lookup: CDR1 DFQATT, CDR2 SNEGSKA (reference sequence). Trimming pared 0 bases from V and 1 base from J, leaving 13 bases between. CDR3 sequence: CSARDRRALSYNEQFF. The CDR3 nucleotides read TGCAGTGCTAGAGATCGGAGGGCGCTGTCCTACAATGAGCAGTTCTTC.

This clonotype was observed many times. The CDR3 nucleotides are TGTGCCAGCAGTTACGCAGGGGCGGACACTGAAGCTTTCTTT. It codes for CASSYAGADTEAFF. The chain couples TRBV6-5 to TRBJ1-1, with a weak D call TRBD1 (6 bases). CDR3 length equals 14 residues. Germline-derived CDR1 and CDR2 are MNHEY and SVGAGI. V gave up 2 bases and J gave up 3 bases, with 10 bases separating them.

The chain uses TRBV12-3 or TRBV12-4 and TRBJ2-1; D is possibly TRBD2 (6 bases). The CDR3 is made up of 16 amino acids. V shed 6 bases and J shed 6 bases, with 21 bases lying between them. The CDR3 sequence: CASSHNRGYESNEQFF. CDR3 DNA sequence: TGTGCCAGCAGCCACAATCGGGGGTATGAAAGCAATGAGCAGTTCTTC.

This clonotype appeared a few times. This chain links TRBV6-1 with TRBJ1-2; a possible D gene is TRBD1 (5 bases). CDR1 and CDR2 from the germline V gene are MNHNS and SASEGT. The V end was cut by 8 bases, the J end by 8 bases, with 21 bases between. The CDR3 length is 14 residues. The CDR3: CASATGRDVHGYTF. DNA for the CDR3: TGTGCCAGCGCCACAGGCAGGGACGTGCACGGCTACACCTTC.

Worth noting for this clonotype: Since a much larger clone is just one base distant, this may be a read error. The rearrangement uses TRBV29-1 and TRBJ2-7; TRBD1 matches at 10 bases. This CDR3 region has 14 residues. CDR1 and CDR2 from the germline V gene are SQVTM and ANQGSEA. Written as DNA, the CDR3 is TGCGGCGCCCGTAGCGGGACAGGGGACTACGAGCAGTACTTC. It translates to CGARSGTGDYEQYF.

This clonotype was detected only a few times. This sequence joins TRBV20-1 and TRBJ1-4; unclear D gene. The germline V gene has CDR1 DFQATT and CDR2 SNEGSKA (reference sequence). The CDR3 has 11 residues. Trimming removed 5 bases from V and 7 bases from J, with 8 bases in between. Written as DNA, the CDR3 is TGCAGTGCTCCTAGGCGTGAAAAACTGTTTTTT. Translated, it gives CSAPRREKLFF.

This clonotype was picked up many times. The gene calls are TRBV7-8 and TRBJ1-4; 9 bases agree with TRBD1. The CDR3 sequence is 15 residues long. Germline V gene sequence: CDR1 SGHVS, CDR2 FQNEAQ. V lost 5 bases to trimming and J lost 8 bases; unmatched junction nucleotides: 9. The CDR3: CASSLWTGEKEKLFF. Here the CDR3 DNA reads TGTGCCAGCAGCCTTTGGACAGGGGAGAAAGAAAAACTGTTTTTT.

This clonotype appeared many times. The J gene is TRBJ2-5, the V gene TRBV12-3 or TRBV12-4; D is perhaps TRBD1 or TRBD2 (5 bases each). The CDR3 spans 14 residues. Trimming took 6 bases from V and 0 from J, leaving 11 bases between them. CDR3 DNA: TGTGCCAGCAGCCCGGGACGGTACCAAGAGACCCAGTACTTC. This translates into CASSPGRYQETQYF.

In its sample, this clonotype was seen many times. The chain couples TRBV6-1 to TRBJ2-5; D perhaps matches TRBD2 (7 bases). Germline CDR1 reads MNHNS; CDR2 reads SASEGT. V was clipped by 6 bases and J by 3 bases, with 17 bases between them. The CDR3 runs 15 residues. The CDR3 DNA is TGTGCCAGCAGCCCAAAGGGGGGGACTGAAGAGACCCAGTACTTC. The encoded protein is CASSPKGGTEETQYF.